This T cell receptor (beta chain) was captured by sequencing in a study of blood T cell repertoires in COVID-19. The assay was immunoSEQ multiplex PCR, and TCRdb's table has in-frame clones only and misses some. The table has approximately 170,000 clones, approximately 90% seen once. Allocation to cohorts depended on clinical history reported by the participants. Germline V CDR1 and CDR2: MDHEN, SYDVKM. Trimming at V came to 10 bases and at J to 4 bases, leaving 4 bases not matched to a gene. The length of the CDR3 is 13 residues. The J gene is TRBJ2-2, the V gene TRBV28; 9 nucleotides align to TRBD1. This receptor was taken from a woman aged 18-29 years who had recovered from COVID-19. Sequencing was carried out using PBMCs or T cells enriched from blood (not recorded which). The CDR3 here is CAIRTGVTGELFF. In DNA, the CDR3 is TGTGCCATCAGGACAGGGGTCACCGGGGAGCTGTTTTTT. Using reference TRBV28 and TRBJ2-2 for the parts outside the CDR3, the full variable domain is DVKVTQSSRYLVKRTGEKVFLECVQDMDHENMFWYRQDPGLGLRLIYFSYDVKMKEKGDIPEGYSVSREKKERFSLILESASTNQTSMYLCAIRTGVTGELFFGEGSRLTVL.